The 27 T cell receptor beta chains listed next were all sequenced from one sample in a study of blood T cell repertoires in COVID-19. Profiled with immunoSEQ multiplex PCR; TCRdb holds only in-frame clones, not every one. The sample includes 150,000 to 200,000 clones, 80% seen only once; the top ten take roughly 6.8%. Specimen: peripheral blood. The receptors shown here come from a man between 65 and 85 years old with active or convalescent COVID-19.

V is TRBV3-1 (or the pseudogene TRBV3-2) and J is TRBJ1-5; 7 positions match TRBD1. CDR3 length: 18 residues. Unmatched junction bases numbered 15, after V lost 7 bases and J lost 0 bases. Germline V CDR1 and CDR2: LGHDT, YNNKEL (reference sequence). CDR3 nucleotide sequence: TGTGCCAGCATATTACTCCCGGGACAGATTGATAGCAATCAGCCCCAGCATTTT. This codes for CASILLPGQIDSNQPQHF.

The chain carries TRBV10-2 and TRBJ1-1; the match to TRBD1 covers 8 bases. V shed 6 bases and J 5 bases; nucleotides not matched to a gene: 5. CDR1 is WSHSY and CDR2 is SAAADI in the germline V gene. The CDR3 consists of 13 residues. CDR3 region: CASREQGETEAFF. The CDR3 DNA reads as TGCGCCAGCAGGGAACAGGGGGAGACTGAAGCTTTCTTT.

This sequence joins TRBV27 and TRBJ2-4; no firm D call. The V and J ends lost 5 bases and 7 bases respectively, with 18 bases between them. This CDR3 spans 15 amino acids. Germline V lookup: CDR1 MNHEY, CDR2 SMNVEV (reference sequence). The CDR3 bases are TGTGCCAGCAGTATAACCGGGTCTTACGGGAACATTCAGTACTTC. This codes for CASSITGSYGNIQYF.

This clone is a singleton in its sample. The rearrangement uses TRBV7-8 and TRBJ1-6, with D possibly matching TRBD1 (5 bases). V was clipped by 6 bases and J by 0 bases, with 15 bases between them. This CDR3 contains 17 residues. CDR1 is SGHVS, CDR2 FQNEAQ, per germline. The CDR3 coding sequence is TGTGCCAGCAGAGATTCGGGGGGTAGCTCCTATAATTCACCCCTCCACTTT. Translating it yields CASRDSGGSSYNSPLHF.

The rearrangement uses TRBV2 and TRBJ2-7; D unclear. The germline V and J ends were trimmed by 4 bases and 6 bases, with 13 bases remaining between them. This CDR3 has 13 residues. Germline values: CDR1 SNHLY, CDR2 FYNNEI. The CDR3 DNA sequence: TGTGCCAGCAGTGTCGTCCTCAGGCGCGAGCAGTACTTC. This translates into CASSVVLRREQYF.

The chain links TRBV6-1 to TRBJ2-7; D is ambiguous. The CDR3 consists of 12 residues. Trimming removed 1 base at V and 3 bases at J, with 4 bases between. From germline, CDR1 is MNHNS and CDR2 SASEGT. The CDR3 coding sequence is TGTGCCAGCAGTGAAGGAGTCTACGAGCAGTACTTC. Protein product: CASSEGVYEQYF.

This chain connects TRBV5-6 to TRBJ1-2; D possibly corresponds to TRBD1 (5 bases). The length of the CDR3 is 13 residues. Germline V gives CDR1 SGHDT, CDR2 YYEEEE. With 2 bases removed from V and 7 bases from J, the gap between germline ends came to 12 bases. In DNA form, the CDR3 reads TGTGCCAGCAGCTTAAGGGGAATCTCTGGCTACACCTTC. Translation: CASSLRGISGYTF.

This clone occurred once. The rearrangement joins TRBV7-9 to TRBJ1-6; tentatively, D is TRBD1 (6 bases). Trimming pared 6 bases from V and 8 bases from J, leaving 17 bases between. Per germline, CDR1 SEHNR and CDR2 FQNEAQ (reference sequence). The CDR3 is 15 residues long. In DNA form, the CDR3 reads TGTGCCAGCAGGGCGGGGGGCGCAGCTGATTCACCCCTCCACTTT. It translates to CASRAGGAADSPLHF.

The chain is built from TRBV7-2 and TRBJ2-7; D is perhaps TRBD1 (6 bases). CDR1 and CDR2 from the germline V gene are SGHTA and FQGNSA. Trimming removed 5 bases at V and 3 bases at J, with 17 bases between. The CDR3 has 15 amino acids. CDR3 bases: TGTGCCAGCAGCCCCTCTGCAGGGACAAGCTACGAGCAGTACTTC. Translation: CASSPSAGTSYEQYF.

The rearrangement links TRBV7-9 to TRBJ1-1; TRBD1 matches 7 bases. The germline gives CDR1 SEHNR, CDR2 FQNEAQ (reference sequence). CDR3 length equals 15 residues. With V trimmed by 2 bases and J by 5 bases, 8 bases remained unmatched. The CDR3 coding sequence is TGTGCCAGCAGCTTACAGGGGGGTTTGAGGACTGAAGCTTTCTTT. Translating gives CASSLQGGLRTEAFF.

In this sample, this clone turned up a few times. At the DNA level, this CDR3 is encoded by other sequences in the same sample as well. The rearrangement joins TRBV5-1 to TRBJ2-5; TRBD2 matches at 8 bases. This CDR3 has 15 residues. J gave up 2 bases and V 4 bases, and 7 bases lay outside the gene matches. CDR1 and CDR2 (germline): SGHRS, YFSETQ. In DNA form, the CDR3 reads TGCGCCAGCAGCCTAGGACTAGCCGTTCAAGAGACCCAGTACTTC. Encoded protein: CASSLGLAVQETQYF.

This clone showed up just a few times. This chain links TRBV6-5 with TRBJ2-7; 9 bases agree with TRBD1. The germline gives CDR1 MNHEY, CDR2 SVGAGI. V lost 6 bases to trimming and J lost 6 bases; unmatched junction nucleotides: 6. This CDR3 contains 13 residues. The CDR3 nucleotides are TGTGCCAGCAGGCAGACAGGGGGTCGCGAGCAGTACTTC. This gives the protein CASRQTGGREQYF.

This chain joins TRBV4-1 and TRBJ1-4, with D uncertain. V lost 4 bases and J lost 0, with 12 bases in between. Germline loops: CDR1 MGHRA, CDR2 YSYEKL. The CDR3 contains 16 residues. CDR3 DNA: TGCGCCAGCAGCCGCGGTCGCGGGCCAACTAATGAAAAACTGTTTTTT. It codes for CASSRGRGPTNEKLFF.

The V gene is TRBV6-5, the J gene TRBJ1-2; D is perhaps TRBD1 (5 bases). Germline lookup yields CDR1 MNHEY and CDR2 SVGAGI. The CDR3 runs 12 residues. Trimming took 2 bases from V and 8 from J, leaving 9 bases between them. Written as DNA, the CDR3 is TGTGCCAGCAGTTACGTGGACACCGGCTACACCTTC. It codes for CASSYVDTGYTF.

The chain has TRBV7-9 and TRBJ2-1; 10 bases agree with TRBD2. V shed 1 base and J 5 bases; nucleotides not matched to a gene: 5. CDR3 size: 16 residues. From germline, CDR1 is SEHNR and CDR2 FQNEAQ (reference sequence). CDR3 sequence (DNA): TGTGCCAGCAGCTTAGGTTTCAGCGGGAGGGACAATGAGCAGTTCTTC. Its protein product is CASSLGFSGRDNEQFF.

The CDR3 loop is CASSPAGVLVPTNEQFF. In DNA form, the CDR3 reads TGTGCCAGCAGCCCAGCGGGGGTCCTTGTACCGACCAATGAGCAGTTCTTC. This chain joins TRBV3-1 (or the pseudogene TRBV3-2) and TRBJ2-1, with 8 bases fitting TRBD2. Germline CDR1 is LGHDT and CDR2 is YNNKEL (reference sequence). The CDR3 contains 17 residues. The V gene end was trimmed by 4 bases and the J gene end by 6 bases; junction bases not matched to a gene: 14.

The table lists this clone with many counts. The CDR3 DNA sequence: TGTGCCAGCAGCCAAGAGAGGCTTATTCCAGGAAACACCATATATTTT. Translation gives CASSQERLIPGNTIYF. The V and J genes are TRBV4-2 and TRBJ1-3; D is unclear. Germline V lookup: CDR1 LGHNA, CDR2 YNFKEQ. Between the trimmed V and J ends, which lost 0 bases and 4 bases, there was a span of 13 bases. This CDR3 contains 16 residues.

This chain links TRBV5-6 with TRBJ2-7; D is ambiguous. Deletions cut 2 bases from V and 3 bases from J, with 6 bases between. CDR1 SGHDT and CDR2 YYEEEE come from the germline V gene. The CDR3 loop spans 12 amino acids. The CDR3 region has the DNA TGTGCCAGCAGCTTCAGGTACTACGAGCAGTACTTC. Protein product: CASSFRYYEQYF.

The chain combines TRBV28 with TRBJ1-1; 8 positions agree with TRBD1. Trimming removed 5 bases from V and 9 bases from J; junction bases left unmatched: 5. Germline CDR1 is MDHEN and CDR2 is SYDVKM. The CDR3 runs 12 residues. CDR3 in amino acids: CASSQTGEKAFF. The CDR3 DNA follows: TGTGCCAGCAGTCAGACAGGGGAGAAAGCTTTCTTT.

CDR3 amino acids: CASSYGDSEAFF. The CDR3 DNA reads TGTGCCAGCAGTTACGGGGACAGTGAAGCTTTCTTT. The rearrangement uses TRBV6-5 and TRBJ1-1; 7 bases map to TRBD1. The CDR3 is 12 residues long. Germline loops: CDR1 MNHEY, CDR2 SVGAGI. J was trimmed by 7 bases and V by 2 bases; bases with no gene match: 1.

The CDR3 region has the DNA TGTGCCAGCAGCTTAGCCCAGGAAACCTACAATGAGCAGTTCTTC. Amino acids: CASSLAQETYNEQFF. The genes are TRBV11-1 and TRBJ2-1; D not certain. The CDR3 extends over 15 amino acids. The germline CDR1 and CDR2 sequences are SGHAT and FQDESV (reference sequence). V was shortened by 0 bases and J by 2 bases, with 8 bases between the two germline ends.

This clone was found once. V gene TRBV27 combines with J gene TRBJ1-1, with a tentative D call TRBD1 (6 bases). This CDR3 has 13 residues. Germline CDR1 reads MNHEY; CDR2 reads SMNVEV (reference sequence). Trimming shortened V by 4 bases and J by 4 bases, and 10 bases separated the two germline ends. The CDR3 nucleotides are TGTGCCAGCAGTTCCAGGACAGTCACTGAAGCTTTCTTT. Encoded protein: CASSSRTVTEAFF.

V and J are TRBV28 and TRBJ2-5; 9 bases agree with TRBD2. Per germline, CDR1 MDHEN and CDR2 SYDVKM. This CDR3 comprises 15 residues. Trimming took 5 bases from V and 7 from J; bases not matched to a gene: 11. In nucleotides, the CDR3 is TGTGCCAGCAGTCATCCCGGGACTAGCAGAGCGACCCAGTACTTC. Its translation: CASSHPGTSRATQYF.

This clone was found once. The CDR3 DNA sequence: TGCAGCGTTGAAGATCCATCAGATACGCAGTATTTT. Its translation is CSVEDPSDTQYF. The V and J genes are TRBV29-1 and TRBJ2-3, with unresolved D. This CDR3 is built from 12 residues. Germline V gives CDR1 SQVTM, CDR2 ANQGSEA. Between the trimmed V and J ends, which lost 0 bases and 4 bases, there was a span of 5 bases.

The chain is built from TRBV19 and TRBJ2-2, with TRBD2 identical over 10 bases. V trimming: 1 base; J trimming: 3 bases; junction bases outside the gene matches: 2. The germline V gene has CDR1 LNHDA and CDR2 SQIVND (reference sequence). The CDR3 covers 16 residues. The CDR3 here is CASSIGAGGHTGELFF. CDR3 nucleotides: TGTGCCAGTAGTATAGGAGCGGGGGGGCACACCGGGGAGCTGTTTTTT.

This chain links TRBV7-6 with TRBJ2-1, with 7 nucleotides matching TRBD1. This CDR3 comprises 15 residues. The ends lost 4 bases at V and 3 bases at J; junction bases unmatched: 6. Looked up from germline, CDR1 is SGHVS and CDR2 is FNYEAQ. Here the CDR3 DNA reads TGTGCCAGCAGCTCCGGGACAGCAAACTACAATGAGCAGTTCTTC. As protein: CASSSGTANYNEQFF.

The sample holds one count of this clone. The rearrangement links TRBV5-1 to TRBJ2-5, with D unclear. This CDR3 contains 13 residues. V lost 1 base, J lost 2 bases, and 6 bases lay in between. The germline gives CDR1 SGHRS, CDR2 YFSETQ. CDR3 sequence: CASSLMLQETQYF. The CDR3 coding sequence is TGCGCCAGCAGCTTGATGCTACAAGAGACCCAGTACTTC.